A single sample is the source of the 11 T cell receptor beta chains below, sequenced in a study of blood T cell repertoires in COVID-19. Assay used: immunoSEQ multiplex PCR; TCRdb lists only in-frame clones, some missing. The table lists a few hundred thousand clones, 82% of them singletons, with around 8% in the top ten. Sequenced material: peripheral blood. The source of these receptors is an elderly woman with COVID-19, enrolled during active disease.

This clone was detected once. The J gene is TRBJ2-3, the V gene TRBV24-1, with D uncertain. Germline V gene lookup returns CDR1 KGHDR and CDR2 SFDVKD. The CDR3 extends over 13 amino acids. The V and J ends lost 10 bases and 1 base respectively, with 11 bases between them. The CDR3 loop reads CATHSPRTDTQYF. Written as DNA, the CDR3 is TGTGCCACACATTCACCCCGCACAGATACGCAGTATTTT.

J is TRBJ1-2 and V is TRBV2, with a possible D match to TRBD1 (6 bases). Germline CDR1 is SNHLY and CDR2 is FYNNEI. The CDR3 extends over 13 amino acids. Trimming removed 5 bases from V and 4 bases from J, with 11 bases in between. CDR3 region: CASSTGNPYGYTF. Here the CDR3 DNA reads TGTGCCAGCAGTACAGGGAATCCCTATGGCTACACCTTC.

This clone was counted once. The genes are TRBV3-1 (or the pseudogene TRBV3-2) and TRBJ1-5; 11 bases are a match to TRBD1. V was pared by 1 base and J by 4 bases, with 0 bases of the junction left unmatched. This CDR3 is built from 15 residues. Germline V gene sequence: CDR1 LGHDT, CDR2 YNNKEL (reference sequence). The CDR3 nucleotides read TGTGCCAGCAGCCAAGGGGACAGGGGGAATCAGCCCCAGCATTTT. It encodes CASSQGDRGNQPQHF.

The genes are TRBV6-2 or TRBV6-3 and TRBJ2-7; 12 bases line up with TRBD2. Germline lookup yields CDR1 MNHEY and CDR2 SVGEGT. The CDR3 sequence is 14 residues long. J lost 4 bases, V lost 5 bases, and 3 bases had no gene match. The CDR3 nucleotides are TGTGCCAGCAGTACGACTAGCGGGAGTTACGAGCAGTACTTC. Translation: CASSTTSGSYEQYF.

The rearrangement uses TRBV28 and TRBJ1-2; 7 positions match TRBD1. Per the germline V gene, CDR1 is MDHEN and CDR2 is SYDVKM. The CDR3 sequence is 14 residues long. V shed 2 bases and J 2 bases; nucleotides not matched to a gene: 2. As DNA, the CDR3 is TGTGCCAGCAGTTTAACACAGGGGAACTATGGCTACACCTTC. Encoded protein: CASSLTQGNYGYTF.

This clone has a single count. The V call is TRBV28, the J call TRBJ1-5; a possible D gene is TRBD1 (5 bases). There are 12 residues in the CDR3. The germline gives CDR1 MDHEN, CDR2 SYDVKM. V was clipped by 6 bases and J by 4 bases, with 7 bases between them. The CDR3: CASRDINQPQHF. CDR3 coding DNA: TGTGCCAGCAGGGACATTAATCAGCCCCAGCATTTT.

This clone has more than one count but fewer than ten. Other nucleotide sequences from this sample produce the same CDR3. V is TRBV18 and J is TRBJ1-3; D unresolved. Trimming left V 2 bases short and J 0 bases short, with 5 bases between. The CDR3 length is 14 residues. CDR1 is KGHSH and CDR2 is LQKENI in the germline V gene. Here the CDR3 reads CASSPGGSGNTIYF. For the CDR3, the DNA is TGTGCCAGCTCACCAGGCGGCTCTGGAAACACCATATATTTT. The whole variable domain, remainder taken from reference TRBV18 and TRBJ1-3, is NAGVMQNPRHLVRRRGQEARLRCSPMKGHSHVYWYRQLPEEGLKFMVYLQKENIIDESGMPKERFSAEFPKEGPSILRIQQVVRGDSAAYFCASSPGGSGNTIYFGEGSWLTVV.

J is TRBJ2-1 and V is TRBV2, with TRBD2 as a possible D gene (5 bases). V dropped 4 bases and J dropped 2 bases, with 9 bases sitting between them. Germline CDR1 SNHLY, CDR2 FYNNEI. This CDR3 is built from 14 residues. Here the CDR3 DNA reads TGTGCCAGCAGTGCTTGGACTGCCTACAATGAGCAGTTCTTC. This codes for CASSAWTAYNEQFF.

V gene TRBV12-5 combines with J gene TRBJ2-7; D gene uncertain. This CDR3 is 15 amino acids long. The germline V gene encodes CDR1 LGHNT and CDR2 FRNRAP. V was trimmed by 0 bases and J by 2 bases, leaving 11 bases between them. CDR3 DNA sequence: TGTGCTAGTGGTTTGGTTATGAGTACAGCCTACGAGCAGTACTTC. This sequence encodes CASGLVMSTAYEQYF.

This clone was counted once. This chain uses TRBV19 with TRBJ2-5; 7 nucleotides line up with TRBD1. Germline CDR1 and CDR2: LNHDA and SQIVND (reference sequence). There are 14 residues in the CDR3. J lost 2 bases, V lost 3 bases, and 3 bases had no gene match. The CDR3 DNA reads TGTGCCAGTAGTATGGGACAGACGCAAGAGACCCAGTACTTC. Translating gives CASSMGQTQETQYF.

The J gene is TRBJ2-7, the V gene TRBV2, with D tentatively TRBD1 (5 bases). The CDR3 length is 15 residues. The ends were cut back, 4 bases at V and 7 bases at J, with 20 bases in the middle. Germline lookup yields CDR1 SNHLY and CDR2 FYNNEI. CDR3 sequence reads: CASSVAPLGRGEQYF. DNA of the CDR3: TGTGCCAGCAGTGTAGCCCCACTGGGTAGGGGAGAGCAGTACTTC. The whole variable domain, filled in from reference TRBV2 and TRBJ2-7, reads EPEVTQTPSHQVTQMGQEVILRCVPISNHLYFYWYRQILGQKVEFLVSFYNNEISEKSEIFDDQFSVERPDGSNFTLKIRSTKLEDSAMYFCASSVAPLGRGEQYFGPGTRLTVT.